The clone carrying this T cell receptor beta chain was counted only a few times. The antigen remains unidentified. The data derive from a study of T cell repertoires in cytomegalovirus infection. The overall study: Shared public TCR beta signatures pointed to both CMV infection and a matching HLA type.

Study results and caveats: The ex vivo response was dominated by HLA-C-restricted CMV-specific TCR beta clonotypes. Summed public TCR beta family frequency identified CMV carriers bearing the relevant HLA.

Germline CDR1 MNHEY, CDR2 SMNVEV (reference sequence). V shed 6 bases, J shed 6 bases, and the junction held 9 bases outside the gene matches. The CDR3 extends over 14 amino acids. In TCRdb, the reads were re-called with MiXCR into one record per CDR3 protein. In the table there are about 450,000 distinct CDR3 sequences, roughly 30% of which are singletons. The material sequenced was PBMCs. The clonotype was recovered from a human donor in good health (CMV status not recorded). Some clones in this sample may be carry-over from other donors' samples. The chain has TRBV27 and TRBJ1-1, with 8 bases fitting TRBD1. The CDR3 DNA follows: TGTGCCAGCAGCCCACGGGGGACAGGCTCTGAAGCTTTCTTT. It specifies CASSPRGTGSEAFF.